The T cell receptor beta chain under discussion was sequenced for a study of CD8+CD57+ T cells in acquired aplastic anemia. Study-wide context: CD4+ and CD8+ cells, once sorted, gave DNA averaging roughly 3.4 ug.

TCR beta VDJ and CDR3 profiling used genomic DNA as template. MiXCR, run by TCRdb on the reads, gives a single entry per CDR3 protein. The table lists 450,000 to 550,000 distinct CDR3 sequences, under 40% of them singletons. The sample holds a few counts of this clonotype. CD8+CD57+ cell expansion had been shown by flow cytometry in patients chosen for sequencing. In germline, CDR1 is SGHVS, CDR2 FQNEAQ. CDR3 length: 16 residues. V lost 3 bases to trimming and J lost 0 bases, with 14 bases between them. The sequence was collected from a human donor with aplastic anemia. This chain uses TRBV7-8 with TRBJ1-1; D unclear. Source material: sorted CD4+, CD8+, or CD8+CD57+ T cells (not recorded which) from PBMCs. CDR3 sequence: CASSFLHGSLNTEAFF. The CDR3 region has the DNA TGTGCCAGCAGCTTTTTACACGGGAGTTTGAACACTGAAGCTTTCTTT.